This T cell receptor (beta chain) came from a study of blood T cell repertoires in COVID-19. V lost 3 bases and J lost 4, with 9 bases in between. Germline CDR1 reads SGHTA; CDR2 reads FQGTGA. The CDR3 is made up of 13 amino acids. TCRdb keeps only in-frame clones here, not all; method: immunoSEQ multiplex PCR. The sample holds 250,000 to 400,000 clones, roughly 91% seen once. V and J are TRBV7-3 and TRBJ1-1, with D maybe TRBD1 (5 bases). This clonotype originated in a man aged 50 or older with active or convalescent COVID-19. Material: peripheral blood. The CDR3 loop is CASSFFGGTEAFF. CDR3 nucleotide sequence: TGTGCCAGCAGCTTTTTCGGGGGCACTGAAGCTTTCTTT.